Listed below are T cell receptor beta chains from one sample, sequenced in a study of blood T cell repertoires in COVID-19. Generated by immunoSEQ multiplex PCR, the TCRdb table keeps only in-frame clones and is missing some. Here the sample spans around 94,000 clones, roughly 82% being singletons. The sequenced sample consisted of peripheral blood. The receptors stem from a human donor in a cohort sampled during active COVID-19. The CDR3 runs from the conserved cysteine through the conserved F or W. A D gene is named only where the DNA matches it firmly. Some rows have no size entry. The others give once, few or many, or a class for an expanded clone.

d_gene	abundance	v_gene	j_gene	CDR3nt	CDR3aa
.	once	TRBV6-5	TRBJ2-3	TGTGCCAGCAGTTATAGTCCAGATACGCAGTATTTT	CASSYSPDTQYF
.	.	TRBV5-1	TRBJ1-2	TGCGCCACCACCACCCCGGGAGGCTATGGCTACACCTTC	CATTTPGGYGYTF
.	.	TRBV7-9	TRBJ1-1	TGTGCCAGCAGCTCTGGACACGTGGTGTTAGGGAACACTGAAGCTTTCTTT	CASSSGHVVLGNTEAFF
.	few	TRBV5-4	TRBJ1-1	TGTGCCAGCAACTCCCGGGACACTGAAGCTTTCTTT	CASNSRDTEAFF
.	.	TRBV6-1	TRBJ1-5	TGTGCCAGCAGTGGAGGACAGAAATATAGCAATCAGCCCCAGCATTTT	CASSGGQKYSNQPQHF
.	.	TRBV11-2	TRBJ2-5	TGTGCCAGCAGCTTAGCAACGGAAGAGACCCAGTACTTC	CASSLATEETQYF
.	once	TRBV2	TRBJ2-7	TGTGCCAGCAGTGATGAGGTCGAGCAGTACTTC	CASSDEVEQYF
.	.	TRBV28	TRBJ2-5	TGTGCCAGCAGTTTACCAGATTTCCAAGAGACCCAGTACTTC	CASSLPDFQETQYF
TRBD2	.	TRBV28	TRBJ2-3	TGTGCCAGCAGTTCGGGGGGTCTCACAGATACGCAGTATTTT	CASSSGGLTDTQYF
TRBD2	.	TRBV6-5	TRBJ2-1	TGTGCCAGCAGTTTGACTAGCGGTGGCTACAATGAGCAGTTCTTC	CASSLTSGGYNEQFF
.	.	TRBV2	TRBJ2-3	TGTGCCAGCACGGGAGCTAATGCAAATACGCAGTATTTT	CASTGANANTQYF
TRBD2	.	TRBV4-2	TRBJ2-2	TGTGCCAGCAGCCAACTAGCGGGGGGCAACACCGGGGAGCTGTTTTTT	CASSQLAGGNTGELFF
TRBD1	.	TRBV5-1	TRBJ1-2	TGCGCCAGCAGCCCCGGGACAGGAAACTATGGCTACACCTTC	CASSPGTGNYGYTF
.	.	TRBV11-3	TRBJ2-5	TGTGCCAGCAGCTTAGCGGGGATGGGGGGCCAAGAGACCCAGTACTTC	CASSLAGMGGQETQYF
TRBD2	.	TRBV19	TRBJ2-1	TGTGCCAGTAGTCCGGGACTAGAATATGAGCAGTTCTTC	CASSPGLEYEQFF
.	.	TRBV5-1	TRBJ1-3	TGCGCCAGCAGCTTGACGGGATTAACTGGAAACACCATATATTTT	CASSLTGLTGNTIYF
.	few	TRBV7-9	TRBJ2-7	TGTGCCAGCAGCTTAGCAGAACTGGTTTACGAGCAGTACTTC	CASSLAELVYEQYF
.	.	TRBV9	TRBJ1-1	TGTGCCAGCAGCGTAGTCGCCCCCGGGACATCCAACATTGAAGCTTTCTTT	CASSVVAPGTSNIEAFF
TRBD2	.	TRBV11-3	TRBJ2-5	TGTGCCAGCAGGCATGCGGGGGGGCGGGGGGCCGGAGAGACCCAGTACTTC	CASRHAGGRGAGETQYF
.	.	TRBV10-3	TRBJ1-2	TGTGCCATCAGTGAAGGGACTAGTAGGGGAAACTATGGCTACACCTTC	CAISEGTSRGNYGYTF
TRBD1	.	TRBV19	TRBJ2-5	TGTGCCAGTAGTATCTGGACCGGGACAGGGCAAGAGACCCAGTACTTC	CASSIWTGTGQETQYF
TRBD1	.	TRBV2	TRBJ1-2	TGTGCCGTGGGACAGGGGAACTATGGCTACACCTTC	CAVGQGNYGYTF